The clone carrying this T cell receptor (beta chain) appeared a few times. This entry belongs to a study of T-cell reconstitution after alpha-beta-depleted transplantation in children. Unique molecular identifiers featured in how the TCRbeta library was prepared. TCRdb processed the PCR reads anew with MiXCR; each CDR3 protein has one entry. The sample has a few hundred thousand distinct CDR3 sequences, around a tenth seen once. Germline CDR1 and CDR2: LGHNA and YSLEER. Trimming took 4 bases from V and 3 from J, leaving 13 bases between them. This CDR3 is built from 14 residues. This sample comprised PBMCs from the stem cell graft donor, obtained from the stem cell graft. The rearrangement links TRBV4-3 to TRBJ2-7, with a possible D match to TRBD2 (6 bases). The clonotype originates from a human donor who donated a stem cell graft to a child with acute lymphoblastic leukemia. The CDR3 spells CASSPSKGGYEQYF. In DNA form, the CDR3 reads TGCGCCAGCAGCCCGTCGAAGGGAGGCTACGAGCAGTACTTC.